These 17 T cell receptor beta chains came from one sample sequenced in a study of blood T cell repertoires in COVID-19. Some clones are missing from TCRdb's copy, which holds only in-frame ones; the method was immunoSEQ multiplex PCR. The sample holds about 250,000 clones, about 89% seen once. Material for sequencing was peripheral blood. The receptors come from a woman aged 55-70 years who had recovered from COVID-19.

This rearrangement joins TRBV5-1 to TRBJ2-1; a possible D gene is TRBD2 (6 bases). V shed 4 bases and J shed 3 bases, with 14 bases lying between them. CDR3 length: 15 residues. Per the germline V gene, CDR1 is SGHRS and CDR2 is YFSETQ. In DNA form, the CDR3 reads TGCGCCAGCAGCCTATCGGGACTCCTCTACAATGAGCAGTTCTTC. Translating gives CASSLSGLLYNEQFF. The variable domain in full, with the rest retrieved from reference TRBV5-1 and TRBJ2-1, is KAGVTQTPRYLIKTRGQQVTLSCSPISGHRSVSWYQQTPGQGLQFLFEYFSETQRNKGNFPGRFSGRQFSNSRSEMNVSTLELGDSALYLCASSLSGLLYNEQFFGPGTRLTVL.

This clone was observed a single time. J is TRBJ1-4 and V is TRBV7-2; a weak D match, TRBD1 (5 bases). Trimming pared 5 bases from V and 0 bases from J, leaving 10 bases between. Looked up from germline, CDR1 is SGHTA and CDR2 is FQGNSA. This CDR3 region has 15 residues. CDR3 sequence (DNA): TGTGCCAGCAGCCCTGACAGTGCAACTAATGAAAAACTGTTTTTT. It specifies CASSPDSATNEKLFF.

The rearrangement uses TRBV2 and TRBJ1-1; D gene unclear. The germline V and J ends were trimmed by 10 bases and 0 bases, with 12 bases remaining between them. Germline V gives CDR1 SNHLY, CDR2 FYNNEI. The CDR3 has 13 residues. The CDR3: CATELILNTEAFF. The CDR3 DNA sequence: TGTGCCACCGAACTGATTTTGAACACTGAAGCTTTCTTT.

A few counts support this clone. This chain uses TRBV4-1 with TRBJ2-1; the D gene is possibly TRBD2 (6 bases). Trimming removed 1 base from V and 1 base from J, with 11 bases in between. The CDR3 extends over 16 amino acids. Germline CDR1 and CDR2: MGHRA and YSYEKL. This chain's CDR3 is CASSQVSSGSYNEQFF. The CDR3 nucleotides are TGCGCCAGCAGCCAAGTCTCCAGCGGGTCCTACAATGAGCAGTTCTTC.

This chain joins TRBV7-2 and TRBJ2-2; D possibly corresponds to TRBD1 (6 bases). The germline gives CDR1 SGHTA, CDR2 FQGNSA. This CDR3 is 15 amino acids long. Trimming took 6 bases from V and 1 from J, leaving 12 bases between them. The CDR3 DNA follows: TGTGCCAGCAGAGGGGGTGGGAGGAACACCGGGGAGCTGTTTTTT. Amino acid sequence: CASRGGGRNTGELFF.

This rearrangement joins TRBV9 to TRBJ2-7, with TRBD2 identical over 8 bases. V was clipped by 4 bases and J by 6 bases; unmatched bases: 15. Germline loops: CDR1 SGDLS, CDR2 YYNGEE. The CDR3 totals 16 residues. Here the CDR3 reads CASSQEGVAGSSEQYF. CDR3 DNA sequence: TGTGCCAGCAGCCAAGAAGGGGTAGCGGGGAGTTCCGAGCAGTACTTC.

The rearrangement links TRBV20-1 to TRBJ1-6; TRBD1 matches at 8 bases. CDR1 is DFQATT and CDR2 is SNEGSKA in the germline V gene (reference sequence). V was pared by 3 bases and J by 7 bases, with 8 bases of the junction left unmatched. This CDR3 has 15 residues. The CDR3 here is CSASIGDRLNSPLHF. As DNA, the CDR3 is TGCAGTGCTAGTATTGGGGACAGGCTCAATTCACCCCTCCACTTT.

This chain joins TRBV7-2 and TRBJ2-3, with D possibly being TRBD2 (7 bases). The V gene's germline CDR1 is SGHTA and CDR2 FQGNSA. Trimming pared 1 base from V and 6 bases from J, leaving 14 bases between. The CDR3 consists of 15 residues. CDR3: CASSLVGGAGDTQYF. The CDR3, as DNA: TGTGCCAGCAGCTTAGTTGGGGGGGCCGGTGATACGCAGTATTTT.

The V call is TRBV5-1, the J call TRBJ2-7; D unclear. This CDR3 comprises 13 residues. Germline assignment: CDR1 SGHRS and CDR2 YFSETQ. Deletions cut 1 base from V and 5 bases from J, with 10 bases between. CDR3: CASSLTVGHEQYF. CDR3 nucleotides: TGCGCCAGCAGCTTGACGGTGGGCCACGAGCAGTACTTC.

V gene TRBV7-2 combines with J gene TRBJ2-7, with D perhaps TRBD1 (5 bases). Trimming took 5 bases from V and 3 from J, leaving 20 bases between them. Per the germline V gene, CDR1 is SGHTA and CDR2 is FQGNSA. The CDR3 loop spans 16 amino acids. CDR3 DNA: TGTGCCAGCAGCCCCGCCCTGACAGAGATCCTCTACGAGCAGTACTTC. Its protein is CASSPALTEILYEQYF.

V gene TRBV10-3 combines with J gene TRBJ2-7; no clear D. V lost 4 bases, J lost 1 base, and 2 bases lay in between. The CDR3 extends over 11 amino acids. The germline gives CDR1 ENHRY, CDR2 SYGVKD. Here the CDR3 DNA reads TGTGCCATCAGTGCTTCCTACGAGCAGTACTTC. It translates to CAISASYEQYF.

This rearrangement joins TRBV4-3 to TRBJ2-1; D call uncertain. Germline V gene lookup returns CDR1 LGHNA and CDR2 YSLEER. Trimming stripped 0 bases from V and 6 bases from J, with 9 bases between. The CDR3 has 14 amino acids. CDR3 coding DNA: TGCGCCAGCAGCCAAGATCCTGGGCTCAATGAGCAGTTCTTC. Its protein product is CASSQDPGLNEQFF.

The J gene is TRBJ2-3, the V gene TRBV7-9, with 10 bases that match TRBD2. Germline-derived CDR1 and CDR2 are SEHNR and FQNEAQ (reference sequence). V lost 4 bases and J lost 4; bases outside the gene matches: 14. The length of the CDR3 is 18 residues. The CDR3 nucleotides read TGTGCCAGCAGCTCTTGGGCACCAGCGGGGGGGCGGGCAGATACGCAGTATTTT. Residues: CASSSWAPAGGRADTQYF.

V gene TRBV4-2 combines with J gene TRBJ1-5; D not certain. V was trimmed by 1 base and J by 3 bases, leaving 13 bases between them. From germline, CDR1 is LGHNA and CDR2 YNFKEQ. The CDR3 length is 16 residues. The CDR3 reads CASSQARGVPNQPQHF. In nucleotides, the CDR3 is TGTGCCAGCAGCCAAGCCCGCGGGGTCCCCAATCAGCCCCAGCATTTT.

This clone has a single count. The CDR3 region has the DNA TGCGCCAGCAGCTTGGCTAGCGGGTCTTACAATGAGCAGTTCTTC. It codes for CASSLASGSYNEQFF. The J gene is TRBJ2-1, the V gene TRBV5-1, with 8 positions matching TRBD2. CDR3 length equals 15 residues. Per the germline V gene, CDR1 is SGHRS and CDR2 is YFSETQ. The V gene end was trimmed by 0 bases and the J gene end by 4 bases; junction bases not matched to a gene: 3.

The chain is built from TRBV5-5 and TRBJ1-2; D is perhaps TRBD1 (5 bases). Germline assignment: CDR1 SGHKS and CDR2 YYEKEE (reference sequence). V was clipped by 0 bases and J by 5 bases, with 14 bases between them. CDR3 length: 15 amino acids. CDR3 nucleotides: TGTGCCAGCAGCTTGGATGGCAGGGTTGGGTATGGCTACACCTTC. Protein: CASSLDGRVGYGYTF.

This clone was detected once. V is TRBV5-1 and J is TRBJ2-5; tentative D call: TRBD2 (6 bases). Germline assignment: CDR1 SGHRS and CDR2 YFSETQ. V lost 3 bases and J 1 base, leaving 16 bases between the germline ends. The CDR3 has 16 residues. CDR3 coding DNA: TGCGCCAGCAGCTACCCGCCGGGACTCCCCCAAGAGACCCAGTACTTC. Translation gives CASSYPPGLPQETQYF.